This T cell receptor beta chain was sequenced during a study of cytomegalovirus exposure and HLA in healthy donors. This PCR relied on a set of 60 Vbeta primers and 13 Jbeta primers. Assay: immunoSEQ multiplex PCR; the TCRdb copy retains only in-frame clones and omits some. The sample is made up of 40,000 to 45,000 clones, and the top ten hold 1.8% of it. This receptor was identified in a woman in her thirties in good health and CMV-seronegative. Sequenced: PBMCs.

CDR3 loop: CASSQDRGYEQYF. The CDR3 DNA follows: TGCGCCAGCAGCCAAGATCGGGGGTACGAGCAGTACTTC. The rearrangement links TRBV4-3 to TRBJ2-7; D is possibly TRBD2 (6 bases). The V gene's germline CDR1 is LGHNA and CDR2 YSLEER. Trimming removed 0 bases from V and 4 bases from J, with 7 bases in between. This CDR3 has 13 residues.